This is a list of T cell receptor beta chains from one sample in a study of T cell responses to AZD1222 COVID-19 vaccine. Sequencing was performed with immunoSEQ multiplex PCR; in TCRdb, only in-frame clones are kept and a portion is missing. The sample records 58,000 or so clones, 75% to 90% being singletons. Sequenced material: peripheral blood, taken 28 days after the second AZD1222 dose. The receptors were gathered from an adult who received the AZD1222 COVID-19 vaccine. Both conserved end residues are part of each CDR3. The D gene is left open where the match is weak. Size values are once, few and many counts, or a class for expanded clones, and some rows have none.

- | TRBJ2-7 | TRBD2 | TRBV3-1/TRBV3-2 | TGTGCCAGCAGCCCCGGGGGGAGAGCCTACGAGCAGTACTTC | CASSPGGRAYEQYF
once | TRBJ1-4 | TRBD1 | TRBV25-1 | TGTGCCAGCAGTGGCTCACAGGGGGCGGCGGAAAAACTGTTTTTT | CASSGSQGAAEKLFF
- | TRBJ1-4 | TRBD1 | TRBV18 | TGTGCCAGCTCTCGCGGACAGGGAAACAATGAAAAACTGTTTTTT | CASSRGQGNNEKLFF
- | TRBJ1-4 | TRBD1 | TRBV4-2 | TGTGCCAGCAGCTATGGACAGGGAACTGAAAAACTGTTTTTT | CASSYGQGTEKLFF
- | TRBJ2-1 | - | TRBV29-1 | TGCAGCGTTTACCTAACCGGGACCCTCCGCAATGAGCAGTTCTTC | CSVYLTGTLRNEQFF
- | TRBJ2-5 | TRBD2 | TRBV10-3 | TGTGCCACTAGACTAGCGGGAGCTGAGACCCAGTACTTC | CATRLAGAETQYF
- | TRBJ2-6 | - | TRBV5-4 | TGTGCCAGCAGCCCCAGGGGGGATGGGGCCAACGTCCTGACTTTC | CASSPRGDGANVLTF
- | TRBJ1-1 | - | TRBV3-1/TRBV3-2 | TGTGCCAGCAGCCAAGGGCAAGGGTACACTGAAGCTTTCTTT | CASSQGQGYTEAFF
- | TRBJ2-1 | - | TRBV2 | TGTGCCAGCAGTGGGGTCGGGCAGTTCTTC | CASSGVGQFF
- | TRBJ1-2 | - | TRBV9 | TGTGCCAGCAGCCAGAGGCCGGGGTATAACTATGGCTACACCTTC | CASSQRPGYNYGYTF
- | TRBJ2-5 | TRBD2 | TRBV19 | TGTGCCAGTAGTATTGGCGGCGGGAGGGACCAAGAGACCCAGTACTTC | CASSIGGGRDQETQYF
- | TRBJ2-3 | TRBD1 | TRBV6-5 | TGTGCCAGCCGCGGACAGGCGACAGATACGCAGTATTTT | CASRGQATDTQYF
- | TRBJ2-5 | - | TRBV3-1/TRBV3-2 | TGTGCCAGCAGCTCACGCCTCGTCGAGACCCAGTACTTC | CASSSRLVETQYF
- | TRBJ1-5 | TRBD1 | TRBV28 | TGTGCCAGCAGTCCCTCGGGGACAGGGGAGAGGACCCAGCATTTT | CASSPSGTGERTQHF
- | TRBJ1-2 | - | TRBV4-3 | TGCGCCAGCAGCCAAGGTTGGGCTACGAGCTATGGCTACACCTTC | CASSQGWATSYGYTF
- | TRBJ1-1 | - | TRBV7-9 | TGTGCCAGCAGCTTTGCGTCGGTGAACACTGAAGCTTTCTTT | CASSFASVNTEAFF
- | TRBJ1-5 | TRBD1 | TRBV19 | TGTGCCAGTAGTATAGTTCCCGGGACAGGGTGGGTTCGGACCCATCAGCCCCAGCATTTT | CASSIVPGTGWVRTHQPQHF
- | TRBJ2-1 | TRBD1 | TRBV18 | TGTGCCAGCTCACCACCGGGACAGTACAATGAGCAGTTCTTC | CASSPPGQYNEQFF
- | TRBJ2-7 | - | TRBV20-1 | TGCAGTGCTGCCCCCCCCTACGAGCAGTACTTC | CSAAPPYEQYF
few | TRBJ2-7 | - | TRBV18 | TGTGCCAGCTCACCGACCTCCTACGAGCAGTACTTC | CASSPTSYEQYF
- | TRBJ2-2 | - | TRBV27 | TGTGCCAGCGCGCGGATCTCAGGGAACACCGGGGAGCTGTTTTTT | CASARISGNTGELFF
- | TRBJ1-4 | - | TRBV18 | TGTGCCAGCTCACCAGATCAAGGGGCTAATGAAAAACTGTTTTTT | CASSPDQGANEKLFF
- | TRBJ1-1 | - | TRBV6-1 | TGTGCCAGCAGTGAGGGAGGCGGGACTGAAGCTTTCTTT | CASSEGGGTEAFF
- | TRBJ1-1 | TRBD1 | TRBV28 | TGTGCCAGCAGTGTCGGACAGGGGGACACTGAAGCTTTCTTT | CASSVGQGDTEAFF
- | TRBJ1-6 | - | TRBV18 | TGTGCCAGCTCCCCCACGGGAAACTATAATTCACCCCTCCACTTT | CASSPTGNYNSPLHF
once | TRBJ2-1 | TRBD2 | TRBV5-4 | TGTGCCAGCAGCTTGGCCCGGACTAGCGGGGGAGGGGAGCAGTTCTTC | CASSLARTSGGGEQFF
- | TRBJ2-1 | - | TRBV28 | TGTGCCAGCAGTTGGGTGCAGGGGTCCCGGGAGCAGTTCTTC | CASSWVQGSREQFF
once | TRBJ2-3 | TRBD2 | TRBV3-1/TRBV3-2 | TGTGCCAGCAGCCTAGCGGGGGGGACCCCGGATACGCAGTATTTT | CASSLAGGTPDTQYF
- | TRBJ1-1 | TRBD1 | TRBV27 | TGTGCCAGCAGTAGACGAACCGGGACAGGGGGTAGGGGCACTGAAGCTTTCTTT | CASSRRTGTGGRGTEAFF
- | TRBJ2-1 | - | TRBV5-1 | TGCGCCAGCAGCTTTGCACCTCCGAGGAATGAGCAGTTCTTC | CASSFAPPRNEQFF